This T cell receptor (beta chain) was captured in a study of T cell responses to AZD1222 COVID-19 vaccine. Whole-study findings and limits: At 160-218 and 743-854, vaccine-associated CD4 TCRs were dominant, and they spanned spike.

Looked up from germline, CDR1 is MNHNS and CDR2 is SASEGT. Trimming cost V 2 bases and J 13 bases, with 15 bases left between them. The CDR3 spans 12 residues. TCRdb's copy holds only in-frame clones and misses some; the assay was immunoSEQ multiplex PCR. The data contain roughly 160,000 clones, approximately 88% of them seen just once; the ten biggest clones take up more than 4%. With regard to this clone: Its cognate antigen is unknown.

Sequences were derived from peripheral blood, sampled 28 days after the second AZD1222 dose. This chain joins TRBV6-1 and TRBJ2-7; a weak D match, TRBD2 (7 bases). This receptor was obtained from an adult who received the AZD1222 COVID-19 vaccine. In DNA form, the CDR3 reads TGTGCCAGCAGTGAATTCGAGGGGGGGGCATACTTC. The encoded protein is CASSEFEGGAYF.